Listed below are T cell receptor beta chains from one sample, sequenced in a study of control samples from healthy donors and cancer patients. This table comes from immunoSEQ multiplex PCR, and its TCRdb copy is limited to in-frame clones, with some not included. The sample lists roughly 130,000 clones; 80% to 95% were seen once. The specimen sequenced was blood. These receptors came from a man younger than 30 in good health. Both conserved end residues are part of each CDR3. Each record gives: V gene, clone size, J gene, D gene, CDR3 DNA, CDR3 protein. The D gene is left open where the match is weak. Clone size, where shown, is once, few, many, or a class for clones that have expanded.

TRBV12-1	few	TRBJ1-4	NA	TGTGCCAGCAGCTTTGTATGCTTATCGGGACAGGGGTTTTTT	CASSFVCLSGQGFF
TRBV6-5	NA	TRBJ2-3	TRBD2	TGTGCCAGCAGTCCAGGACTAGCGGGGCCAGATACGCAGTATTTT	CASSPGLAGPDTQYF
TRBV2	NA	TRBJ1-5	NA	TGTGCCAGCAGGGGAGCGAGCAATCAGCCCCAGCATTTT	CASRGASNQPQHF
TRBV10-3	NA	TRBJ2-2	TRBD2	TGTGCCATCAGTTCCGGCAGACTAGCGGGAGGCCCCGGGGAGCTGTTTTTT	CAISSGRLAGGPGELFF
TRBV28	NA	TRBJ2-4	TRBD1	TGTGCCAGCGAGGGACAGAGAAACATTCAGTACTTC	CASEGQRNIQYF
TRBV7-9	NA	TRBJ2-1	TRBD2	TGTGCCAGCAGCTTAGTCGGGAGGGACAATGAGCAGTTCTTC	CASSLVGRDNEQFF
TRBV5-5	once	TRBJ1-2	NA	TGTGCCAGCAGCTCGGACGGGACCTATGGCTACACCTTC	CASSSDGTYGYTF
TRBV5-1	once	TRBJ2-7	TRBD1	TGCGCCAGCAGCTTGGAGCAGGGGGCTGGCGAGCAGTACTTC	CASSLEQGAGEQYF
TRBV12-3/TRBV12-4	NA	TRBJ1-1	NA	TGTGCCAGCACCGTGGGACGTATCACTGAAGCTTTCTTT	CASTVGRITEAFF
TRBV5-1	NA	TRBJ1-6	NA	TGCGCCAGCGAGGCGCCACTAGGGCCTACACATTTGCGGAGCTCCTATAATTCACCCCTCCACTTT	CASEAPLGPTHLRSSYNSPLHF
TRBV2	NA	TRBJ1-5	NA	TGTGCCAGCACTCTGGGCCACCTCAATCAGCCCCAGCATTTT	CASTLGHLNQPQHF
TRBV4-2	NA	TRBJ2-1	NA	TGTGCCAGCAGCCAGGCGGGAAATGAGCAGTTCTTC	CASSQAGNEQFF
TRBV4-1	NA	TRBJ2-2	NA	TGCGCCAGCAGCCAAGGTCCCGCCCGACGGCAGAGTAGCACCGGGGAGCTGTTTTTT	CASSQGPARRQSSTGELFF
TRBV5-1	NA	TRBJ2-2	NA	TGCGCCAGCAGCCAGACTCGGGGCACCGGGGAGCTGTTTTTT	CASSQTRGTGELFF
TRBV9	NA	TRBJ2-2	NA	TGTGCCAGCAGCGCCCTGGCGACAGATAACACCGGGGAGCTGTTTTTT	CASSALATDNTGELFF
TRBV11-3	NA	TRBJ1-5	NA	TGTGCCAGCAGCTTAGGGAGCAATCAGCCCCAGCATTTT	CASSLGSNQPQHF
TRBV12-3/TRBV12-4	NA	TRBJ2-2	NA	TGTGCCAGCAGTTACTCAAACACCGGGGAGCTGTTTTTT	CASSYSNTGELFF
TRBV5-6	NA	TRBJ1-3	TRBD1	TGTGCCAGCAGCTCTGTCAGGGGGTACTCTGGAAACACCATATATTTT	CASSSVRGYSGNTIYF
TRBV11-3	NA	TRBJ2-6	TRBD1	TGTGCCAGCAGCTTCGGACAGGAATTGACTTTC	CASSFGQELTF
TRBV7-9	once	TRBJ2-2	TRBD1	TGTGCCAGCAGCCCGGACAGGGAGACCGGGGAGCTGTTTTTT	CASSPDRETGELFF
TRBV9	NA	TRBJ2-3	NA	TGTGCCAGCAGCGTAGGAGCAGGAGGGCCAGATACGCAGTATTTT	CASSVGAGGPDTQYF
TRBV5-4	NA	TRBJ2-3	NA	TGTGCCAGCAAGGGCTGGACTACAGATACGCAGTATTTT	CASKGWTTDTQYF
TRBV7-3	NA	TRBJ2-3	TRBD2	TGTGCCAGCAGCCTCTCGACCGGGACTAGATATGATACGCAGTATTTT	CASSLSTGTRYDTQYF
TRBV7-9	NA	TRBJ1-3	NA	TGTGCCAGCAGCCCTAGTAGGGGGGGAGGGAGCGACTCTGGAAACACCATATATTTT	CASSPSRGGGSDSGNTIYF